This T cell receptor beta chain emerged from a study of spatial heterogeneity in lung cancer. Study context: Samples were donated by 72 untreated early-stage non-small cell lung cancer patients. The mean occurrence of each unique TCR and UMI combination in raw reads exceeded eight.

About this clonotype: What it binds is not known.

On each TCR cDNA molecule, a unique molecular identifier was present. One entry per CDR3 protein results from TCRdb running MiXCR on the 5' RACE reads. This table has 20,000 to 30,000 distinct CDR3 sequences, 6% appearing once. Specified time point: blood at routine non-recurrence follow-up after resection. Whole RNA was taken from tumor, nontumor lung or frozen PBMC; it was then sequenced unsorted. The CDR3 sequence is 13 residues long. V lost 1 base, J lost 7 bases, and 8 bases lay in between. Germline loops: CDR1 LGHNA, CDR2 YSLEER. General study points: Resection blood, more than follow-up blood, showed ubiquitous expanded tumor TCRs.

The sequence was collected from a male donor with early-stage non-small cell lung cancer. This chain uses TRBV4-3 with TRBJ2-4; D is unresolved. The sample in question was PBMCs, obtained at follow-up. DNA of the CDR3: TGCGCCAGCAGCCAAGGAAGCAGTAACATTCAGTACTTC. Its protein product is CASSQGSSNIQYF.